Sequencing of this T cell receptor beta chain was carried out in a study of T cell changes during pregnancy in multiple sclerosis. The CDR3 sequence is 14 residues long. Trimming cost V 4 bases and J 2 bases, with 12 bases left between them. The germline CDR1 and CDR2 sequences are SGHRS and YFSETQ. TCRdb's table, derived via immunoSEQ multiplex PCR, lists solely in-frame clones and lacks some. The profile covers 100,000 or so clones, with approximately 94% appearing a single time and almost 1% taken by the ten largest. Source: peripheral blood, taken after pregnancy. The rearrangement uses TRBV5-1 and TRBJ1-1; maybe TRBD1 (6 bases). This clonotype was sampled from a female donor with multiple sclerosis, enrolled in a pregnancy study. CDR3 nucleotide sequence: TGCGCCAGCAGCCCCATCGGGACAAACACTGAAGCTTTCTTT. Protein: CASSPIGTNTEAFF.